These T cell receptor beta chains were read from a single sample in a study of T cells in Graves' hyperthyroidism and ophthalmopathy. TCRdb reprocessed the multiplex PCR reads with MiXCR, giving one entry per CDR3 protein. Of about 210,000 distinct CDR3 sequences in the sample, approximately 20% are singletons; the top ten hold approximately 40%. Sequencing was carried out using blood. The receptors were gathered from a man between 35 and 55 years old with Graves' hyperthyroidism. Both conserved end residues are part of each CDR3. D genes are given only for firm matches. Not all rows give a size; the values are once, few, many and, for expanded clones, a class.

TRBJ2-7 | TRBV6-1 | once | TRBD1 | CASSNRQGEQYF | TGTGCCAGCAGTAACCGACAGGGCGAGCAGTACTTC
TRBJ2-2 | TRBV27 | - | TRBD2 | CASRERGYTGELFF | TGTGCCAGCAGGGAGCGGGGATACACCGGGGAGCTGTTTTTT
TRBJ2-2 | TRBV20-1 | many | TRBD1 | CSARTYRGMAGELFF | TGCAGTGCGAGAACCTACAGGGGTATGGCCGGGGAGCTGTTTTTT
TRBJ1-1 | TRBV7-9 | many | - | CASSLASTANTEAFF | TGTGCCAGCAGCTTAGCCTCGACGGCGAACACTGAAGCTTTCTTT
TRBJ1-2 | TRBV13 | many | - | CASTPDGMSYTF | TGTGCCAGCACCCCAGACGGGATGAGCTACACCTTC
TRBJ2-3 | TRBV2 | few | - | CASRNPRKNTDTQYF | TGTGCCAGCAGAAATCCTAGGAAAAACACAGATACGCAGTATTTT
TRBJ2-2 | TRBV3-1 | - | - | CASGVPNTGELFF | TGTGCCAGCGGAGTCCCAAACACCGGGGAGCTGTTTTTT
TRBJ1-3 | TRBV6-1 | few | - | CASSAQYGGQENTIYF | TGTGCCAGCAGTGCCCAATACGGGGGTCAGGAAAACACCATATATTTT
TRBJ1-2 | TRBV11-2 | many | TRBD1 | CASSHPGQGYYGYTF | TGTGCCAGCAGTCACCCGGGACAGGGTTACTATGGCTACACCTTC
TRBJ1-3 | TRBV5-4 | few | - | CASSLAGSFSGNTIYF | TGTGCCAGCAGCTTGGCCGGCAGTTTCTCTGGAAACACCATATATTTT
TRBJ2-5 | TRBV5-1 | - | - | CASSSRQFPQEAQYF | TGCGCCAGCAGCAGCCGACAGTTCCCCCAAGAGGCCCAGTACTTC
TRBJ1-2 | TRBV10-3 | few | - | CAISESRKDLGGYTF | TGTGCCATCAGTGAGTCGAGGAAGGATCTGGGTGGCTACACCTTC
TRBJ1-3 | TRBV4-3 | few | - | CASSQGPGRGNTIYF | TGCGCCAGCAGCCAAGGTCCGGGGCGAGGAAACACCATATATTTT
TRBJ1-1 | TRBV6-2/TRBV6-3 | many | - | CASSYYPKTRAEAFF | TGTGCCAGCAGTTACTATCCGAAGACACGGGCTGAAGCTTTCTTT
TRBJ2-1 | TRBV20-1 | many | TRBD1 | CSARTGVTYNEQFF | TGCAGTGCTAGGACAGGGGTTACCTACAATGAGCAGTTCTTC
TRBJ2-2 | TRBV11-2 | many | - | CASSSRVWGPSTGELFF | TGTGCCAGCAGCTCCCGGGTATGGGGGCCGAGCACCGGGGAGCTGTTTTTT
TRBJ2-5 | TRBV5-1 | many | TRBD1 | CASSDGTEGETQYF | TGCGCCAGCAGCGATGGGACAGAAGGGGAGACCCAGTACTTC
TRBJ1-1 | TRBV5-5 | few | - | CASTVRGFVTEAFF | TGTGCCAGCACCGTGCGGGGGTTTGTCACTGAAGCTTTCTTT
TRBJ2-1 | TRBV9 | - | - | CASSVSPRGPREYNKQFF | TGTGCCAGCAGCGTATCTCCCCGAGGGCCCCGTGAATACAATAAGCAGTTCTTC
TRBJ1-5 | TRBV20-1 | - | - | CSARGAGGPSQTQHF | TGCAGTGCTAGGGGTGCCGGGGGGCCCAGTCAGACCCAGCATTTT
TRBJ2-7 | TRBV28 | many | TRBD1 | CASLGGTGGNYEQYF | TGTGCCAGCCTGGGGGGAACAGGGGGGAACTACGAGCAGTACTTC
TRBJ2-5 | TRBV6-1 | many | TRBD1 | CASSRPGQTQETQYF | TGTGCCAGCAGTCGCCCGGGACAGACCCAAGAGACCCAGTACTTC
TRBJ2-7 | TRBV9 | few | - | CASSDGSEQYF | TGTGCCAGCAGCGACGGGAGCGAGCAGTACTTC
TRBJ2-7 | TRBV5-1 | many | TRBD1 | CASSENRGREQYF | TGCGCCAGCAGCGAAAACAGGGGGCGCGAGCAGTACTTC
TRBJ2-7 | TRBV15 | - | - | CATSRDLGKHYEQYF | TGTGCCACCAGCAGAGACCTAGGGAAACACTACGAGCAGTACTTC
TRBJ2-3 | TRBV3-1 | many | - | CASSQDHADTQYF | TGTGCCAGCAGCCAAGATCATGCAGATACGCAGTATTTT
TRBJ2-5 | TRBV5-6 | - | - | CASSSGARETQYF | TGTGCCAGCAGCTCCGGGGCGAGGGAGACCCAGTACTTC
TRBJ2-2 | TRBV12-3/TRBV12-4 | - | TRBD1 | CASSPVDRVAGELFF | TGTGCCAGCAGTCCCGTTGACAGGGTAGCCGGGGAGCTGTTTTTT
TRBJ2-3 | TRBV7-3 | many | - | CASSPRQTSDTQYF | TGTGCCAGCAGCCCTCGACAGACCTCAGATACGCAGTATTTT
TRBJ2-1 | TRBV5-1 | many | TRBD2 | CASSPTSGGAYEQFF | TGCGCCAGCAGCCCTACTAGCGGGGGGGCCTATGAGCAGTTCTTC
TRBJ1-1 | TRBV11-1 | many | - | CASSPWGRTEAFF | TGTGCCAGCAGCCCATGGGGACGCACTGAAGCTTTCTTT
TRBJ2-7 | TRBV20-1 | - | - | CSALETGTYEQYF | TGCAGTGCTCTTGAAACAGGGACCTACGAGCAGTACTTC
TRBJ2-2 | TRBV7-3 | few | TRBD2 | CASSINSGLAAGGELFF | TGTGCCAGCAGCATAAACTCCGGACTAGCGGCTGGCGGGGAGCTGTTTTTT
TRBJ1-1 | TRBV5-1 | many | - | CASSLRTENTEAFF | TGCGCCAGCAGCTTAAGGACAGAGAACACTGAAGCTTTCTTT
TRBJ1-5 | TRBV5-1 | many | TRBD1 | CASSATGGSNQPQHF | TGCGCCAGCAGCGCAACAGGGGGCAGCAATCAGCCCCAGCATTTT
TRBJ2-3 | TRBV28 | many | TRBD2 | CASRNGGIYTDTQYF | TGTGCCAGCAGAAACGGGGGGATATACACAGATACGCAGTATTTT
TRBJ2-1 | TRBV6-4 | - | - | CASSDNRVWQLNEQFF | TGTGCCAGCAGTGACAACAGGGTCTGGCAGTTGAATGAGCAGTTCTTC
TRBJ2-7 | TRBV5-6 | few | - | CASSSWGTSPYEQYF | TGTGCCAGCAGCTCTTGGGGGACCTCTCCCTACGAGCAGTACTTC
TRBJ2-7 | TRBV5-1 | many | TRBD2 | CASSLLGSGGANEQYF | TGCGCCAGCAGCTTGCTGGGTAGCGGGGGGGCGAACGAGCAGTACTTC
TRBJ2-7 | TRBV6-1 | many | TRBD1 | CASQPDRVSYEQYF | TGTGCCAGCCAACCCGACAGGGTCTCCTACGAGCAGTACTTC
TRBJ2-1 | TRBV20-1 | many | - | CSANRGLNEQFF | TGCAGTGCAAATAGGGGTCTTAATGAGCAGTTCTTC
TRBJ2-1 | TRBV11-3 | - | - | CASSDRTTMNNEQFF | TGTGCCAGCAGCGACAGGACCACCATGAACAATGAGCAGTTCTTC
TRBJ2-1 | TRBV9 | - | TRBD1 | CASSAEGTGVGNEQFF | TGTGCCAGCAGCGCCGAAGGGACAGGGGTGGGCAATGAGCAGTTCTTC
TRBJ1-5 | TRBV4-1 | - | - | CASSQGRGSNQPQHF | TGCGCCAGCAGCCAAGGCAGGGGTAGCAATCAGCCCCAGCATTTT
TRBJ2-1 | TRBV20-1 | - | TRBD1 | CSASDRGIYNEQFF | TGCAGTGCTAGTGACAGGGGGATATACAATGAGCAGTTCTTC
TRBJ2-7 | TRBV12-3/TRBV12-4 | many | TRBD2 | CASGPLAGSNEQYF | TGTGCCAGCGGCCCGCTAGCGGGATCTAACGAGCAGTACTTC